The clone carrying this TCR beta chain was seen a few times. The sample originates from a study of blood T cell repertoires in COVID-19. Turning to the study itself: Some COVID-19 samples were acute and others convalescent; all came from the United States, Italy and Spain. The cDNA or gDNA used as material had been derived from T cells, B-cell-depleted T cells, or PBMCs.

The protocol was immunoSEQ multiplex PCR, while the TCRdb copy is restricted to in-frame clones and leaves out a portion. The sample has roughly 60,000 clones; about 86% are singletons. The length of the CDR3 is 16 residues. CDR1 is SGHNT and CDR2 is YYREEE in the germline V gene (reference sequence). Trimming pared 4 bases from V and 0 bases from J, leaving 14 bases between. The Seattle patients, enrolled during active infection, were followed longitudinally. Sequencing input: peripheral blood. The TCR was taken from an elderly man with COVID-19, enrolled during active disease. The J gene is TRBJ1-3, the V gene TRBV5-4; possibly TRBD1 for D (5 bases). This CDR3 reads CASSPYGGTSGNTIYF. The CDR3 nucleotides are TGTGCCAGCAGCCCCTACGGGGGGACCTCTGGAAACACCATATATTTT.